The clone carrying this TCR beta chain was picked up one time. Enrolled during active infection, Seattle patients were then followed longitudinally. The data were obtained in a study of blood T cell repertoires in COVID-19. This table comes from immunoSEQ multiplex PCR, and its TCRdb copy is limited to in-frame clones, with some not included. Among more than 95,000 clones listed, approximately 90% were seen once. This TCR derives from a man aged 50 or older with COVID-19, enrolled during active disease. Sequences were obtained from peripheral blood.

CDR3: CASSSFSSTDTQYF. The CDR3 DNA follows: TGTGCCAGCAGCTCTTTTTCTAGCACAGATACGCAGTATTTT. The J gene is TRBJ2-3, the V gene TRBV5-5; D is uncertain. With 3 bases removed from V and 0 bases from J, the gap between germline ends came to 8 bases. CDR1 and CDR2 from the germline V gene are SGHKS and YYEKEE (reference sequence). CDR3 length: 14 residues.